This entry is about one T cell receptor (beta chain). The data belong to a study of blood T cell repertoires in COVID-19. At the level of the study: From T cells, B-cell-depleted T cells, or PBMCs came the material, which was cDNA or gDNA.

Method: immunoSEQ multiplex PCR; TCRdb's copy keeps in-frame clones and lacks some. There are about 380,000 clones in the sample; roughly 91% occur only once, and 1.2% lies in the top ten. Germline V gene lookup returns CDR1 SGHRS and CDR2 YFSETQ. V shed 3 bases and J 2 bases; nucleotides not matched to a gene: 5. The CDR3 loop spans 15 amino acids. The TCR originated in a woman younger than 35 who had recovered from COVID-19. Source material: PBMCs or T cells enriched from blood (not recorded which). The genes are TRBV5-1 and TRBJ2-7, with 10 bases that match TRBD1. The CDR3 loop is CASSYDRGLAYEQYF. The CDR3 DNA reads as TGCGCCAGCAGCTATGACAGGGGGCTTGCCTACGAGCAGTACTTC.